A single sample is the source of the 28 T cell receptor beta chains below, sequenced in a study of beta chain features in type 1 diabetes. Every isolated RNA sample was fully reverse transcribed, so sequencing captured expressed TCRB transcripts. Profiled with immunoSEQ multiplex PCR; TCRdb holds only in-frame clones, not every one. The table shows 120,000 to 150,000 clones, with about 9.4% occurring only once. The specimen was naive CD4+ T cells from blood. These receptors came from a man between 18 and 29 years old in good health.

The J gene is TRBJ2-2, the V gene TRBV18; D is ambiguous. This CDR3 contains 14 residues. Trimming pared 6 bases from V and 1 base from J, leaving 9 bases between. Germline V lookup: CDR1 KGHSH, CDR2 LQKENI. The CDR3 loop is CASSSNRNTGELFF. The CDR3 DNA sequence: TGTGCCAGCTCCTCAAACAGGAACACCGGGGAGCTGTTTTTT.

This chain uses TRBV5-1 with TRBJ2-5; 14 nucleotides match TRBD2. The CDR3 covers 18 residues. The junction had 13 bases not matched to a gene; V was cut back by 4 bases and J by 5 bases. Per the germline V gene, CDR1 is SGHRS and CDR2 is YFSETQ. The CDR3 protein is CASSDGLAGGPRRETQYF. The CDR3 region has the DNA TGCGCCAGCAGCGACGGACTAGCGGGGGGTCCGCGTAGGGAGACCCAGTACTTC.

The chain recombines TRBV5-4 with TRBJ2-6, with 12 bases fitting TRBD1. The CDR3 sequence is 16 residues long. V shed 0 bases and J 10 bases; nucleotides not matched to a gene: 5. Germline V gene lookup returns CDR1 SGHNT and CDR2 YYREEE (reference sequence). The CDR3: CASSLGDRGHQNVLTF. As DNA, the CDR3 is TGTGCCAGCAGCTTGGGGGACAGGGGGCACCAAAACGTCCTGACTTTC.

This chain connects TRBV2 to TRBJ1-5; no reliable D call. The ends were cut back, 3 bases at V and 1 base at J, with 10 bases in the middle. CDR3 length: 15 amino acids. Germline CDR1 reads SNHLY; CDR2 reads FYNNEI. The CDR3 here is CASSDISESNQPQHF. The CDR3 DNA sequence: TGTGCCAGCAGTGATATCAGCGAAAGCAATCAGCCCCAGCATTTT. The whole variable domain, remainder taken from reference TRBV2 and TRBJ1-5, is EPEVTQTPSHQVTQMGQEVILRCVPISNHLYFYWYRQILGQKVEFLVSFYNNEISEKSEIFDDQFSVERPDGSNFTLKIRSTKLEDSAMYFCASSDISESNQPQHFGDGTRLSIL.

This clone was seen more than once but under ten times. CDR3 bases: TGCAGCGCCGCCCCGCGCTCTGGAAACACCATATATTTT. This encodes CSAAPRSGNTIYF. The rearrangement joins TRBV29-1 to TRBJ1-3, with D unresolved. The CDR3 runs to 13 residues. The V gene's germline CDR1 is SQVTM and CDR2 ANQGSEA. V shed 7 bases and J shed 0 bases, with 10 bases lying between them.

The chain recombines TRBV11-3 with TRBJ2-7; no reliable D call. There are 12 residues in the CDR3. Trimming took 1 base from V and 7 from J, leaving 8 bases between them. Germline V gene sequence: CDR1 SGHNT, CDR2 YENEEA. For the CDR3, the DNA is TGTGCCAGCAGCTTAGGCAACCGGGAGCAGTACTTC. It is translated as CASSLGNREQYF.

This clone appeared many times. The genes are TRBV5-1 and TRBJ2-7; D is unclear. The CDR3 extends over 14 amino acids. Trimming pared 4 bases from V and 3 bases from J, leaving 14 bases between. Per the germline V gene, CDR1 is SGHRS and CDR2 is YFSETQ. The chain's CDR3 is CASSPSGVNYEQYF. CDR3 DNA sequence: TGCGCCAGCAGCCCATCCGGAGTAAACTACGAGCAGTACTTC. The full variable domain, in which reference TRBV5-1 and TRBJ2-7 provide the parts outside the CDR3, is KAGVTQTPRYLIKTRGQQVTLSCSPISGHRSVSWYQQTPGQGLQFLFEYFSETQRNKGNFPGRFSGRQFSNSRSEMNVSTLELGDSALYLCASSPSGVNYEQYFGPGTRLTVT.

This chain links TRBV9 with TRBJ1-3, with D hard to call. The CDR3 runs to 16 residues. The V gene lost 4 bases and the J gene lost 2 bases, with 16 bases spanning the gap. The germline gives CDR1 SGDLS, CDR2 YYNGEE. The CDR3 bases are TGTGCCAGCAGCCCTCCCGGCAGTCGGGCTGGAAACACCATATATTTT. Translation: CASSPPGSRAGNTIYF.

This clone has more than one count but fewer than ten. The rearrangement uses TRBV7-2 and TRBJ2-7, with D perhaps matching TRBD1 (5 bases). Trimming removed 5 bases at V and 4 bases at J, with 15 bases between. CDR1 is SGHTA and CDR2 is FQGNSA in the germline V gene. The CDR3 covers 14 residues. CDR3: CASSKDIPGYEQYF. The CDR3 bases are TGTGCCAGCAGCAAGGACATCCCAGGTTACGAGCAGTACTTC.

This clone was counted a few times. The CDR3 sequence is CASSPSTGPDTQYF. The CDR3 nucleotides read TGTGCCAGCAGTCCATCGACAGGGCCAGATACGCAGTATTTT. V gene TRBV6-5 combines with J gene TRBJ2-3; the match to TRBD1 covers 7 bases. V gave up 5 bases and J gave up 4 bases; unmatched junction bases: 6. The CDR3 is 14 amino acids. Germline CDR1 is MNHEY and CDR2 is SVGAGI.

The chain couples TRBV30 to TRBJ1-2; possible D gene TRBD1, 6 bases. CDR1 is GTSNPN, CDR2 SVGIG, per germline (reference sequence). This CDR3 is 13 amino acids long. Trimming took off 4 bases at V and 4 bases at J, with 13 bases between the two ends. This CDR3 is CAWTQGGGYGYTF. The CDR3 DNA sequence: TGTGCCTGGACACAGGGTGGTGGCTATGGCTACACCTTC. Based on the CDR3 plus reference TRBV30 and TRBJ1-2, the full variable domain is SQTIHQWPATLVQPVGSPLSLECTVEGTSNPNLYWYRQAAGRGLQLLFYSVGIGQISSEVPQNLSASRPQDRQFILSSKKLLLSDSGFYLCAWTQGGGYGYTFGSGTRLTVV.

This clone was observed many times. This rearrangement joins TRBV5-6 to TRBJ2-7; D not certain. The CDR3 length is 12 residues. Germline V lookup: CDR1 SGHDT, CDR2 YYEEEE. V was pared by 1 base and J by 5 bases, with 7 bases between. The CDR3 here is CASSLIPDEQYF. In nucleotides, the CDR3 is TGTGCCAGCAGCTTGATCCCGGACGAGCAGTACTTC.

In this sample, this clone turned up many times. This rearrangement joins TRBV7-9 to TRBJ2-1; D is unresolved. Germline CDR1 is SEHNR and CDR2 is FQNEAQ (reference sequence). Trimming removed 1 base at V and 5 bases at J, with 9 bases between. The CDR3 has 14 residues. CDR3 region: CASSLGSVNNEQFF. The CDR3 DNA reads TGTGCCAGCAGCTTAGGGAGCGTAAACAATGAGCAGTTCTTC.

This clone has only a few counts. The chain combines TRBV5-5 with TRBJ2-5, with D perhaps matching TRBD2 (5 bases). CDR1 is SGHKS and CDR2 is YYEKEE in the germline V gene (reference sequence). The CDR3 runs 13 residues. Trimming shortened V by 6 bases and J by 4 bases, and 13 bases separated the two germline ends. The CDR3 DNA is TGTGCCAGCACACGGGAATGGGTAGAGACCCAGTACTTC. Its protein product is CASTREWVETQYF.

The V call is TRBV19, the J call TRBJ2-3; possible D gene TRBD1, 6 bases. This CDR3 contains 14 residues. Germline loops: CDR1 LNHDA, CDR2 SQIVND (reference sequence). V was trimmed by 8 bases and J by 0 bases, leaving 12 bases between them. This CDR3 is CASSDRSSTDTQYF. The CDR3 bases are TGTGCCAGTTCCGACAGGTCAAGCACAGATACGCAGTATTTT.

This clone turned up a few times. The chain links TRBV21-1 to TRBJ2-3; the table gives TRBD2 as D, unverified against the DNA. TRBV21-1 is an annotated pseudogene. The CDR3 runs to 15 residues. The CDR3 protein is CASSKEWSRTDTQYF. CDR3 nucleotides: TGTGCCAGCAGCAAAGAGTGGTCCCGGACAGATACGCAGTATTTT.

This chain links TRBV7-6 with TRBJ2-3, with 9 bases identical to TRBD2. The CDR3 loop spans 15 amino acids. The ends lost 5 bases at V and 2 bases at J; junction bases unmatched: 5. Germline CDR1 reads SGHVS; CDR2 reads FNYEAQ. The CDR3 sequence: CASSLLAGATDTQYF. The CDR3 coding sequence is TGTGCCAGCAGCCTTTTAGCGGGGGCCACAGATACGCAGTATTTT.

This sequence joins TRBV7-2 and TRBJ1-5; D is unclear. V dropped 1 base and J dropped 7 bases, with 14 bases sitting between them. The germline V gene has CDR1 SGHTA and CDR2 FQGNSA. The CDR3 spans 15 residues. In nucleotides, the CDR3 is TGTGCCAGCAGCTTAGTGTTATCAGGCGGGCAGCCCCAGCATTTT. Amino acids: CASSLVLSGGQPQHF.

This clone occurred a few times. The chain joins TRBV4-1 to TRBJ2-2, with D maybe TRBD2 (6 bases). The CDR3 is made up of 15 amino acids. Trimming removed 0 bases at V and 6 bases at J, with 11 bases between. Looked up from germline, CDR1 is MGHRA and CDR2 is YSYEKL. As DNA, the CDR3 is TGCGCCAGCAGCCAAGAAGGAGGGTTTGCCGGGGAGCTGTTTTTT. As protein: CASSQEGGFAGELFF.

The chain combines TRBV7-2 with TRBJ2-3; D is possibly TRBD1 (6 bases). The CDR3 totals 14 residues. V lost 5 bases and J lost 0, with 9 bases in between. Looked up from germline, CDR1 is SGHTA and CDR2 is FQGNSA. CDR3 DNA: TGTGCCAGCAGCACGGACAGAAGCACAGATACGCAGTATTTT. Amino acid sequence: CASSTDRSTDTQYF.

This clone was found a few times. The chain joins TRBV7-8 to TRBJ1-2, with 7 bases fitting TRBD1. Trimming removed 5 bases from V and 7 bases from J; junction bases left unmatched: 4. The CDR3 runs 12 residues. Per germline, CDR1 SGHVS and CDR2 FQNEAQ. Written as DNA, the CDR3 is TGTGCCAGCAGCACGCGGGACAGTGGCTACACCTTC. Its translation is CASSTRDSGYTF.

This clone was counted ten times or more. The V and J genes are TRBV7-2 and TRBJ1-2; perhaps TRBD1 as D (6 bases). Trimming left V 5 bases short and J 6 bases short, with 22 bases between. This CDR3 region has 16 residues. Per germline, CDR1 SGHTA and CDR2 FQGNSA. The CDR3 loop is CASSQLLTQGTDGYTF. The CDR3 DNA sequence: TGTGCCAGCAGCCAACTGCTGACCCAGGGGACCGATGGCTACACCTTC. The full variable domain, in which reference TRBV7-2 and TRBJ1-2 provide the parts outside the CDR3, is GAGVSQSPSNKVTEKGKDVELRCDPISGHTALYWYRQSLGQGLEFLIYFQGNSAPDKSGLPSDRFSAERTGGSVSTLTIQRTQQEDSAVYLCASSQLLTQGTDGYTFGSGTRLTVV.

The sample holds a few counts of this clone. The V call is TRBV6-5, the J call TRBJ2-1, with TRBD1 matching 10 bases. The V gene's germline CDR1 is MNHEY and CDR2 SVGAGI. J lost 1 base, V lost 10 bases, and 4 bases had no gene match. The CDR3 loop spans 14 amino acids. This CDR3 is CATRTGGSYNEQFF. In nucleotides, the CDR3 is TGTGCCACCCGGACAGGGGGTTCCTACAATGAGCAGTTCTTC.

This clone was observed a handful of times. The chain combines TRBV5-4 with TRBJ1-6, with a tentative D call TRBD1 (5 bases). Germline assignment: CDR1 SGHNT and CDR2 YYREEE (reference sequence). Trimming cost V 3 bases and J 11 bases, with 21 bases left between them. This CDR3 spans 16 amino acids. The CDR3 here is CASSSAREGRVTPLHF. The CDR3 DNA reads TGTGCCAGCAGCTCGGCTCGGGAGGGACGTGTTACACCCCTCCACTTT.

There are a few counts of this clone. The V and J genes are TRBV5-4 and TRBJ2-1; 11 nucleotides match TRBD2. The CDR3 is 17 amino acids. The germline V gene encodes CDR1 SGHNT and CDR2 YYREEE (reference sequence). V dropped 3 bases and J dropped 4; count of bases not matched to a gene: 9. CDR3 in amino acids: CASSSRTSGGPYNEQFF. CDR3 bases: TGTGCCAGCAGCTCCCGTACTAGCGGGGGACCATACAATGAGCAGTTCTTC.

This clone was seen a handful of times. The chain couples TRBV18 to TRBJ2-5; TRBD1 is a possible D gene (5 bases). V lost 1 base to trimming and J lost 2 bases, with 8 bases between them. Germline V lookup: CDR1 KGHSH, CDR2 LQKENI. CDR3 length: 14 amino acids. This CDR3 reads CASSPQGSQETQYF. The CDR3, as DNA: TGTGCCAGCTCACCACAGGGGTCGCAAGAGACCCAGTACTTC.

The rearrangement links TRBV9 to TRBJ2-1, with D unresolved. V shed 0 bases and J shed 0 bases, with 10 bases lying between them. CDR1 SGDLS and CDR2 YYNGEE come from the germline V gene. This CDR3 has 16 residues. This chain's CDR3 is CASSVGRLISYNEQFF. The CDR3, as DNA: TGTGCCAGCAGCGTAGGTCGGTTAATCTCCTACAATGAGCAGTTCTTC.

This clone was picked up a small number of times. The gene calls are TRBV10-2 and TRBJ2-7; unclear D gene. V shed 0 bases and J shed 2 bases, with 2 bases lying between them. This CDR3 spans 12 amino acids. Germline assignment: CDR1 WSHSY and CDR2 SAAADI. CDR3 DNA sequence: TGCGCCAGCAGTGAGTCCACCTACGAGCAGTACTTC. The encoded protein is CASSESTYEQYF.